The T cell receptor beta chain under discussion was sequenced for a study of control samples from healthy donors and cancer patients. Profiling relied on immunoSEQ multiplex PCR, and the TCRdb table lists in-frame clones only, not all of them. The table has roughly 130,000 clones, around nine tenths seen once; the top ten hold roughly 3.2%. The CDR3 contains 15 residues. Trimming left V 4 bases short and J 2 bases short, with 14 bases between. The germline gives CDR1 SGHVS, CDR2 FQNEAQ. Sequencing input: blood. The chain is built from TRBV7-8 and TRBJ1-1, with D hard to call. This sequence originates from a man aged 50 or older in good health. CDR3 sequence (DNA): TGTGCCAGCAGCTCCGCCCCGGGTTACAACACTGAAGCTTTCTTT. It translates to CASSSAPGYNTEAFF.